What follows are 27 T cell receptor beta chains derived from one specimen sequenced in a study of radiation and T cells in renal cell carcinoma. The treatment is: treatment-naive control, cytoreductive nephrectomy. Assay used: immunoSEQ multiplex PCR; TCRdb lists only in-frame clones, some missing. The sample carries 7,500 to 10,000 clones, less than 80% recorded once. The sample in question was tumor tissue, obtained from a patient whose treatment was nephrectomy without radiotherapy. The receptors stem from a man in his sixties with renal cell carcinoma.

This clone has just a few counts. The chain recombines TRBV4-3 with TRBJ1-4; maybe TRBD1 (6 bases). Trimming removed 3 bases from V and 7 bases from J, with 18 bases in between. The germline CDR1 and CDR2 sequences are LGHNA and YSLEER. This CDR3 contains 16 residues. CDR3 region: CASSQSGGGGGEKLFF. The CDR3 DNA sequence: TGCGCCAGCAGCCAGTCTGGGGGGGGCGGAGGTGAAAAACTGTTTTTT.

This clone was detected only a few times. J is TRBJ2-1 and V is TRBV2; D might be TRBD2 (7 bases). Per the germline V gene, CDR1 is SNHLY and CDR2 is FYNNEI. This CDR3 region has 14 residues. Trimming took 3 bases from V and 3 from J, leaving 9 bases between them. CDR3 protein: CASSDGGLYNEQFF. CDR3 coding DNA: TGTGCCAGCAGTGACGGGGGGCTCTACAATGAGCAGTTCTTC.

The chain couples TRBV19 to TRBJ1-6; D is unclear. The germline gives CDR1 LNHDA, CDR2 SQIVND (reference sequence). The CDR3 consists of 14 residues. Trimming removed 2 bases at V and 6 bases at J, with 8 bases between. The CDR3 spells CASSILGSNSPLHF. In nucleotides, the CDR3 is TGTGCCAGTAGTATATTGGGCAGTAATTCACCCCTCCACTTT.

The chain combines TRBV11-2 with TRBJ2-2; 8 bases agree with TRBD2. This CDR3 contains 14 residues. V was clipped by 5 bases and J by 3 bases; unmatched bases: 2. Germline CDR1 SGHAT, CDR2 FQNNGV. CDR3 coding DNA: TGTGCCAGCAGCAGACTAGCGTACACCGGGGAGCTGTTTTTT. Encoded protein: CASSRLAYTGELFF.

The V and J genes are TRBV10-1 and TRBJ1-1; 7 bases are shared with TRBD1. Germline CDR1 is WNHNN and CDR2 is SYGVQD (reference sequence). Trimming removed 5 bases from V and 2 bases from J; junction bases left unmatched: 5. The CDR3 extends over 14 amino acids. CDR3 DNA sequence: TGCGCCAGCAGTCGACAGGGTTCCAACACTGAAGCTTTCTTT. Translation gives CASSRQGSNTEAFF.

The V call is TRBV4-2, the J call TRBJ2-3; 11 bases are a match to TRBD2. The CDR3 runs 19 residues. The germline V gene encodes CDR1 LGHNA and CDR2 YNFKEQ. Trimming took 0 bases from V and 3 from J; bases not matched to a gene: 11. The CDR3 protein is CASSQEGASGGIGTDTQYF. The CDR3 DNA reads TGTGCCAGCAGCCAAGAAGGGGCTAGCGGGGGGATTGGGACAGATACGCAGTATTTT.

This chain links TRBV6-5 with TRBJ1-1; D remains unclear. The CDR3 runs to 15 residues. With 6 bases removed from V and 0 bases from J, the gap between germline ends came to 14 bases. CDR1 and CDR2 (germline): MNHEY, SVGAGI. CDR3 sequence: CASRAGSRLNTEAFF. CDR3 in DNA: TGTGCCAGCAGGGCCGGGTCCCGCTTGAACACTGAAGCTTTCTTT.

The rearrangement joins TRBV4-2 to TRBJ2-1; D remains unclear. Germline CDR1 is LGHNA and CDR2 is YNFKEQ. V was clipped by 5 bases and J by 6 bases, with 14 bases between them. This CDR3 has 14 residues. CDR3 sequence (DNA): TGTGCCAGCAGCTTGGGCGGTGGTGGCAATGAGCAGTTCTTC. It is translated as CASSLGGGGNEQFF.

The chain couples TRBV18 to TRBJ2-3; no firm D call. CDR3 size: 14 residues. Trimming removed 5 bases from V and 2 bases from J, with 11 bases in between. Looked up from germline, CDR1 is KGHSH and CDR2 is LQKENI. DNA for the CDR3: TGTGCCAGCTCAAAACCCCCGGCCACAGATACGCAGTATTTT. Protein sequence: CASSKPPATDTQYF. Together with reference TRBV18 and TRBJ2-3, the CDR3 gives the full variable domain: NAGVMQNPRHLVRRRGQEARLRCSPMKGHSHVYWYRQLPEEGLKFMVYLQKENIIDESGMPKERFSAEFPKEGPSILRIQQVVRGDSAAYFCASSKPPATDTQYFGPGTRLTVL.

For the CDR3, the DNA is TGTGCCAGCTCACCGGAGGGACAGGGAGCCAGGGCTTTCTTT. Protein sequence: CASSPEGQGARAFF. The chain is built from TRBV18 and TRBJ1-1; 9 positions agree with TRBD1. This CDR3 spans 14 amino acids. CDR1 is KGHSH and CDR2 is LQKENI in the germline V gene. Trimming removed 3 bases from V and 11 bases from J; junction bases left unmatched: 10.

About this clone itself: Other DNA sequences in this specimen translate into the identical CDR3. The J gene is TRBJ2-2, the V gene TRBV5-1; 7 nucleotides match TRBD1. Germline CDR1 and CDR2: SGHRS and YFSETQ. The CDR3 has 15 amino acids. Trimming took 4 bases from V and 5 from J; bases not matched to a gene: 8. This chain's CDR3 is CASSLRQGGTGELFF. The DNA for the CDR3 is TGCGCCAGCAGCCTGCGACAGGGTGGGACCGGGGAGCTGTTTTTT.

This clone was observed a handful of times. CDR3 amino acids: CASSIPRQGRNTEAFF. CDR3 sequence (DNA): TGTGCCAGTAGTATTCCCCGACAGGGAAGGAACACTGAAGCTTTCTTT. V usage is TRBV19 and J usage is TRBJ1-1; 7 bases fit TRBD1. The junction had 8 bases not matched to a gene; V was cut back by 3 bases and J by 1 base. Germline CDR1 reads LNHDA; CDR2 reads SQIVND (reference sequence). CDR3 length: 16 amino acids.

This clone was observed a handful of times. The chain is built from TRBV28 and TRBJ2-5, with D perhaps assigned TRBD1 or TRBD2 (6 bases each). This CDR3 has 14 residues. Looked up from germline, CDR1 is MDHEN and CDR2 is SYDVKM. The V and J ends lost 5 bases and 1 base respectively, with 11 bases between them. The CDR3 loop is CASSRGGPQETQYF. In DNA form, the CDR3 reads TGTGCCAGCAGTCGAGGGGGGCCCCAAGAGACCCAGTACTTC.

The V call is TRBV6-1, the J call TRBJ1-2; D is possibly TRBD1 (5 bases). This CDR3 spans 13 amino acids. The germline V and J ends were trimmed by 5 bases and 4 bases, with 11 bases remaining between them. The germline V gene has CDR1 MNHNS and CDR2 SASEGT. In DNA, the CDR3 is TGTGCCAGCAGTCGACAGAGCAGCTATGGCTACACCTTC. Encoded protein: CASSRQSSYGYTF.

The V gene is TRBV5-4, the J gene TRBJ2-2; no reliable D call. Germline V gene data show CDR1 as SGHNT and CDR2 as YYREEE (reference sequence). This CDR3 is 16 amino acids long. V was trimmed by 0 bases and J by 3 bases, leaving 12 bases between them. The CDR3 DNA reads TGTGCCAGCAGCTTGGGGTGGCAGGTTGACACCGGGGAGCTGTTTTTT. Its translation is CASSLGWQVDTGELFF.

The chain carries TRBV30 and TRBJ1-4; TRBD1 might be the D (6 bases). V shed 0 bases and J shed 8 bases, with 19 bases lying between them. Germline V gene sequence: CDR1 GTSNPN, CDR2 SVGIG (reference sequence). This CDR3 is built from 16 residues. The CDR3 nucleotides read TGTGCCTGGAGTGTATGGGGGGCTGGGGAGGACGAAAAACTGTTTTTT. It is translated as CAWSVWGAGEDEKLFF.

The chain is built from TRBV18 and TRBJ2-2, with 8 bases aligning to TRBD1. Trimming took 4 bases from V and 0 from J; bases not matched to a gene: 7. Looked up from germline, CDR1 is KGHSH and CDR2 is LQKENI. The CDR3 sequence is 17 residues long. This CDR3 is CASSRQTGASNTGELFF. CDR3 bases: TGTGCCAGCTCACGCCAGACAGGGGCCTCGAACACCGGGGAGCTGTTTTTT.

V usage is TRBV28 and J usage is TRBJ1-2, with D possibly TRBD1 on 5 matching bases. CDR3 size: 13 residues. Trimming took 7 bases from V and 7 from J, leaving 16 bases between them. Germline V gene lookup returns CDR1 MDHEN and CDR2 SYDVKM. Here the CDR3 reads CASTEERGGGYTF. Here the CDR3 DNA reads TGTGCCAGCACCGAAGAGCGCGGGGGTGGCTACACCTTC.

The CDR3 protein is CASSPAGTRTEAFF. The CDR3 bases are TGTGCCAGCTCACCAGCGGGGACGAGGACTGAAGCTTTCTTT. The chain employs TRBV18 and TRBJ1-1; D may be TRBD1 (5 bases). CDR1 KGHSH and CDR2 LQKENI come from the germline V gene. Trimming stripped 2 bases from V and 5 bases from J, with 12 bases between. CDR3 length: 14 residues.

The rearrangement joins TRBV27 to TRBJ2-1; 7 bases line up with TRBD1. Germline CDR1 and CDR2: MNHEY and SMNVEV (reference sequence). CDR3 size: 13 residues. V dropped 6 bases and J dropped 8; count of bases not matched to a gene: 7. The CDR3 DNA is TGTGCCAGCAGCCTTACAGGGGTGGATGAGCAGTTCTTC. Amino acids: CASSLTGVDEQFF.

The rearrangement uses TRBV5-1 and TRBJ2-3; the D is unclear. The V gene's germline CDR1 is SGHRS and CDR2 YFSETQ. The ends were cut back, 0 bases at V and 5 bases at J, with 1 base in the middle. This CDR3 has 11 residues. The CDR3: CASSLGDTQYF. CDR3 DNA: TGCGCCAGCAGCTTGGGAGATACGCAGTATTTT.

This clone has just a few counts. The rearrangement joins TRBV20-1 to TRBJ2-1, with no clear D. V shed 3 bases and J shed 7 bases, with 7 bases lying between them. The CDR3 covers 11 residues. Germline V gene data show CDR1 as DFQATT and CDR2 as SNEGSKA (reference sequence). Here the CDR3 reads CSASSGNEQFF. The CDR3 bases are TGCAGTGCTAGCAGTGGGAATGAGCAGTTCTTC.

For this clone: Its ends do not fully match the called genes, so a read error is possible. The sample contains more than one DNA sequence encoding this CDR3. The chain carries TRBV5-4 and TRBJ2-7; D could derive from TRBD1 or TRBD2 (5 bases each). The CDR3 is made up of 14 amino acids. The germline gives CDR1 SGHNT, CDR2 YYREEE (reference sequence). The CDR3 loop is CASSLDGTTYEQYF. DNA for the CDR3: TGTGCCAGTAGCTTAGACGGGACGACCTACGAGCAGTACTTC.

The sample holds a few counts of this clone. This sequence joins TRBV30 and TRBJ2-2; the D is unclear. Trimming removed 3 bases at V and 6 bases at J, with 11 bases between. The CDR3 is 13 amino acids. Germline V gene lookup returns CDR1 GTSNPN and CDR2 SVGIG (reference sequence). CDR3 loop: CAWRLRTAGELFF. The CDR3 DNA follows: TGTGCCTGGAGACTCCGGACGGCCGGGGAGCTGTTTTTT.

V usage is TRBV6-1 and J usage is TRBJ1-4, with TRBD1 matching 10 bases. Trimming removed 4 bases from V and 2 bases from J; junction bases left unmatched: 7. Germline CDR1 and CDR2: MNHNS and SASEGT. This CDR3 region has 17 residues. For the CDR3, the DNA is TGTGCCAGCAGTGCCCGGACAGGGGGTCGTACTAATGAAAAACTGTTTTTT. Protein product: CASSARTGGRTNEKLFF.

The V and J genes are TRBV7-2 and TRBJ2-7; 7 bases map to TRBD1. V lost 5 bases, J lost 0 bases, and 1 base stayed unmatched. This CDR3 has 13 amino acids. Germline CDR1 SGHTA, CDR2 FQGNSA. Written as DNA, the CDR3 is TGTGCCAGCAGCAGGGACAGCTCCTACGAGCAGTACTTC. Amino acid sequence: CASSRDSSYEQYF.

The V gene is TRBV19, the J gene TRBJ1-5; D gene uncertain. Trimming removed 3 bases at V and 6 bases at J, with 24 bases between. Germline lookup yields CDR1 LNHDA and CDR2 SQIVND (reference sequence). CDR3 length equals 18 residues. CDR3 nucleotides: TGTGCCAGTAGTATCTATCTTGCGCGGCGAGGTCTAGGTCAGCCCCAGCATTTT. Encoded protein: CASSIYLARRGLGQPQHF.